The next 23 T cell receptor beta chains were all read from a single sample in a study of T cell responses to AZD1222 COVID-19 vaccine. The assay was immunoSEQ multiplex PCR, and TCRdb's table has in-frame clones only and misses some. The sample records roughly 100,000 clones, around nine tenths being singletons. Here the sequenced sample was peripheral blood, taken 28 days after the second dose of the MenACWY control vaccine. These receptors all stem from an adult who received the MenACWY meningococcal vaccine as a control.

V usage is TRBV6-2 or TRBV6-3 and J usage is TRBJ1-1; D might be TRBD1 (6 bases). Germline CDR1 MNHEY, CDR2 SVGEGT. The CDR3 extends over 14 amino acids. Trimming stripped 4 bases from V and 3 bases from J, with 12 bases between. In nucleotides, the CDR3 is TGTGCCAGCAGTTCCAGGACAGTTGACACTGAAGCTTTCTTT. The encoded protein is CASSSRTVDTEAFF.

The sample holds a few counts of this clone. The V call is TRBV12-3 or TRBV12-4, the J call TRBJ2-7; unclear D gene. This CDR3 contains 13 residues. Trimming took 6 bases from V and 3 from J, leaving 12 bases between them. The CDR3 nucleotides read TGTGCCAGCAGAGATCGGACCCGCTACGAGCAGTACTTC. As protein: CASRDRTRYEQYF.

The chain recombines TRBV15 with TRBJ2-4; 7 bases line up with TRBD2. This CDR3 has 15 amino acids. Unmatched junction bases numbered 1, after V lost 1 base and J lost 1 base. The germline CDR1 and CDR2 sequences are LNHNV and YYDKDF (reference sequence). The CDR3 sequence is CATSRGEGAKNIQYF. The DNA for the CDR3 is TGTGCCACCAGCAGAGGGGAGGGGGCCAAAAACATTCAGTACTTC. Full variable domain (remainder filled in from reference TRBV15 and TRBJ2-4): DAMVIQNPRYQVTQFGKPVTLSCSQTLNHNVMYWYQQKSSQAPKLLFHYYDKDFNNEADTPDNFQSRRPNTSFCFLDIRSPGLGDTAMYLCATSRGEGAKNIQYFGAGTRLSVL.

The chain is built from TRBV18 and TRBJ2-7; 8 positions match TRBD1. Unmatched junction bases numbered 9, after V lost 1 base and J lost 7 bases. The CDR3 has 15 residues. The germline CDR1 and CDR2 sequences are KGHSH and LQKENI. In DNA, the CDR3 is TGTGCCAGCTCACCACATAACCAGGGGGCTGGGGAGCAGTACTTC. Protein: CASSPHNQGAGEQYF.

In nucleotides, the CDR3 is TGTGCCAGCAGCCCCTCTCCTGCCGCGGGGGGCAAGACCCAGTACTTC. Its protein is CASSPSPAAGGKTQYF. The rearrangement joins TRBV7-2 to TRBJ2-5, with 8 bases that match TRBD2. J gave up 6 bases and V 5 bases, and 14 bases lay outside the gene matches. CDR1 is SGHTA, CDR2 FQGNSA, per germline. The CDR3 contains 16 residues.

This rearrangement joins TRBV7-3 to TRBJ1-4, with D possibly matching TRBD1 (5 bases). Trimming removed 4 bases from V and 8 bases from J, with 23 bases in between. CDR3 length: 17 residues. The germline V gene has CDR1 SGHTA and CDR2 FQGTGA. The CDR3 nucleotides read TGTGCCAGCAGCTCCGGGAAGGGGCGGAGTAGAGGCGAAAAACTGTTTTTT. It translates to CASSSGKGRSRGEKLFF.

This rearrangement joins TRBV2 to TRBJ1-2; D is ambiguous. Germline V gives CDR1 SNHLY, CDR2 FYNNEI. The CDR3 contains 14 residues. Trimming stripped 1 base from V and 8 bases from J, with 14 bases between. The CDR3 DNA sequence: TGTGCCAGCAGTGAAGAGTCTGGGAGTAGGGGCTACACCTTC. Protein product: CASSEESGSRGYTF.

This clone was seen only once. The rearrangement links TRBV7-9 to TRBJ1-1; 7 bases align to TRBD1. The germline V gene has CDR1 SEHNR and CDR2 FQNEAQ (reference sequence). CDR3 length: 13 amino acids. The V and J ends lost 1 base and 11 bases, in that order; junction bases with no gene match: 7. The CDR3 protein is CASSLVGTEVAFF. CDR3 DNA sequence: TGTGCCAGCAGCTTAGTCGGGACAGAGGTCGCTTTCTTT. Filled out from reference TRBV7-9 and TRBJ1-1, the complete variable domain reads DTGVSQNPRHKITKRGQNVTFRCDPISEHNRLYWYRQTLGQGPEFLTYFQNEAQLEKSRLLSDRFSAERPKGSFSTLEIQRTEQGDSAMYLCASSLVGTEVAFFGQGTRLTVV.

This sequence joins TRBV6-5 and TRBJ1-2, with a tentative D call TRBD1 (5 bases). The V gene's germline CDR1 is MNHEY and CDR2 SVGAGI. CDR3 length: 16 residues. Between the trimmed V and J ends, which lost 2 bases and 6 bases, there was a span of 19 bases. The CDR3 is CASSYLGRARRDGYTF. As DNA, the CDR3 is TGTGCCAGCAGTTACCTGGGCAGGGCGAGGAGGGATGGCTACACCTTC.

V usage is TRBV7-8 and J usage is TRBJ2-7; 8 positions match TRBD2. The CDR3 consists of 15 residues. Germline V gives CDR1 SGHVS, CDR2 FQNEAQ. The V segment lost 2 bases and the J segment 3 bases; nucleotides outside the gene matches: 6. The DNA for the CDR3 is TGTGCCAGCAGCTTAATGGGTAGCGGGGTCTACGAGCAGTACTTC. It specifies CASSLMGSGVYEQYF.

The V and J genes are TRBV24-1 and TRBJ2-4; 9 bases align to TRBD2. V gave up 3 bases and J gave up 7 bases; unmatched junction bases: 12. CDR1 KGHDR and CDR2 SFDVKD come from the germline V gene. CDR3 size: 17 residues. The CDR3 region has the DNA TGTGCCACCAGTGATGCCCCAGGCGGGGGGGACGGGAACATTCAGTACTTC. It is translated as CATSDAPGGGDGNIQYF.

The gene calls are TRBV28 and TRBJ2-7; D might be TRBD1 or TRBD2, each matching 6 bases. The germline V gene encodes CDR1 MDHEN and CDR2 SYDVKM. The CDR3 is 15 residues long. Trimming stripped 3 bases from V and 3 bases from J, with 15 bases between. CDR3 amino acids: CASSFRGLRNYEQYF. In DNA form, the CDR3 reads TGTGCCAGCAGTTTCAGGGGACTTCGAAACTACGAGCAGTACTTC.

This rearrangement joins TRBV19 to TRBJ1-1; tentative D call: TRBD1 (6 bases). The CDR3 runs to 14 residues. Germline-derived CDR1 and CDR2 are LNHDA and SQIVND (reference sequence). V was trimmed by 8 bases and J by 1 base, leaving 14 bases between them. The CDR3 DNA sequence: TGTGCCAGTGCTGAGGGCAGGGGGAACACTGAAGCTTTCTTT. Its translation: CASAEGRGNTEAFF.

The chain employs TRBV5-1 and TRBJ1-2; D not resolved. Germline CDR1 is SGHRS and CDR2 is YFSETQ. V lost 0 bases, J lost 0 bases, and 3 bases lay in between. This CDR3 comprises 13 residues. The CDR3 nucleotides are TGCGCCAGCAGCTTGGCACCTAACTATGGCTACACCTTC. Its translation: CASSLAPNYGYTF.

The chain has TRBV5-4 and TRBJ1-2; no definite D call. Trimming took off 5 bases at V and 3 bases at J, with 8 bases between the two ends. From germline, CDR1 is SGHNT and CDR2 YYREEE (reference sequence). This CDR3 is 12 amino acids long. CDR3 sequence (DNA): TGTGCCAGCAGTTCAAATTACTATGGCTACACCTTC. Its protein product is CASSSNYYGYTF.

As regards this clone: One junction end does not reproduce the germline sequence, and a read error may be involved. The V call is TRBV2, the J call TRBJ1-2, with D tentatively TRBD1 (6 bases). CDR3 length: 12 amino acids. Germline CDR1 SNHLY, CDR2 FYNNEI. CDR3 amino acids: CAGRGSNYGYTF. The CDR3 bases are TGTGCCGGCAGGGGCTCTAACTATGGCTACACCTTC. The variable domain in full, with the rest retrieved from reference TRBV2 and TRBJ1-2, is EPEVTQTPSHQVTQMGQEVILRCVPISNHLYFYWYRQILGQKVEFLVSFYNNEISEKSEIFDDQFSVERPDGSNFTLKIRSTKLEDSAMYFCAGRGSNYGYTFGSGTRLTVV.

The J gene is TRBJ1-2, the V gene TRBV19; D call uncertain. Trimming shortened V by 3 bases and J by 8 bases, and 10 bases separated the two germline ends. Germline V gene sequence: CDR1 LNHDA, CDR2 SQIVND (reference sequence). The CDR3 has 12 residues. The CDR3 DNA sequence: TGTGCCAGTAGTATCGAGGGCGGGGGCTACACCTTC. This encodes CASSIEGGGYTF. Variable domain in full (rest from reference TRBV19 and TRBJ1-2): DGGITQSPKYLFRKEGQNVTLSCEQNLNHDAMYWYRQDPGQGLRLIYYSQIVNDFQKGDIAEGYSVSREKKESFPLTVTSAQKNPTAFYLCASSIEGGGYTFGSGTRLTVV.

The chain has TRBV19 and TRBJ2-6, with D uncertain. The CDR3 extends over 16 amino acids. Germline V CDR1 and CDR2: LNHDA, SQIVND (reference sequence). V lost 3 bases, J lost 0 bases, and 9 bases lay in between. CDR3 coding DNA: TGTGCCAGTAGTATTCAGTCCTACTCTGGGGCCAACGTCCTGACTTTC. This gives the protein CASSIQSYSGANVLTF.

The chain has TRBV7-2 and TRBJ2-1; 8 nucleotides agree with TRBD1. The V gene's germline CDR1 is SGHTA and CDR2 FQGNSA. V lost 5 bases, J lost 10 bases, and 10 bases stayed unmatched. This CDR3 has 14 amino acids. This CDR3 reads CASSLRTGRGEQFF. The CDR3 coding sequence is TGTGCCAGCAGCCTACGGACAGGGCGAGGGGAGCAGTTCTTC.

This chain links TRBV5-4 with TRBJ1-1; D unclear. Per the germline V gene, CDR1 is SGHNT and CDR2 is YYREEE (reference sequence). V gave up 4 bases and J gave up 2 bases, with 9 bases separating them. This CDR3 spans 13 amino acids. CDR3 sequence (DNA): TGTGCCAGCAGCACCGCCCCTAACACTGAAGCTTTCTTT. Its translation is CASSTAPNTEAFF.

The chain uses TRBV20-1 and TRBJ1-1, with D possibly matching TRBD1 (6 bases). V dropped 6 bases and J dropped 11 bases, with 16 bases sitting between them. This CDR3 contains 11 residues. Germline V gene data show CDR1 as DFQATT and CDR2 as SNEGSKA (reference sequence). CDR3: CSAPDRLRAFF. CDR3 coding DNA: TGCAGTGCCCCCGACAGGCTAAGGGCTTTCTTT.

The chain recombines TRBV5-5 with TRBJ1-5; D call uncertain. The V gene's germline CDR1 is SGHKS and CDR2 YYEKEE (reference sequence). The CDR3 is 15 residues long. V was pared by 3 bases and J by 4 bases, with 14 bases between. For the CDR3, the DNA is TGTGCCAGCAGCTCGTCCCCAGGTGATAATCAGCCCCAGCATTTT. The encoded protein is CASSSSPGDNQPQHF. The full variable domain, its missing parts supplied by reference TRBV5-5 and TRBJ1-5, is DAGVTQSPTHLIKTRGQQVTLRCSPISGHKSVSWYQQVLGQGPQFIFQYYEKEERGRGNFPDRFSARQFPNYSSELNVNALLLGDSALYLCASSSSPGDNQPQHFGDGTRLSIL.

This rearrangement joins TRBV19 to TRBJ2-7; 8 positions agree with TRBD1. J gave up 6 bases and V 4 bases, and 8 bases lay outside the gene matches. This CDR3 region has 14 residues. Germline values: CDR1 LNHDA, CDR2 SQIVND (reference sequence). As DNA, the CDR3 is TGTGCCAGTAGTACCGGACCGGACAGGGTCGAGCAGTACTTC. It encodes CASSTGPDRVEQYF.